This is a list of T cell receptor beta chains from one sample in a study of blood T cell repertoires in COVID-19. Produced via immunoSEQ multiplex PCR; TCRdb's table is partial and in-frame only. Among just over 150,000 clones listed, just under 85% were seen once. The sample taken for sequencing was peripheral blood. The receptors shown here come from a woman aged 80 or over with acute or convalescent COVID-19. Both conserved end residues are part of each CDR3. The D gene is left open where the match is weak. Some rows mark clone size as missing; the rest say once, few, many or name a class of expanded clone.

d_gene	j_gene	v_gene	abundance	CDR3aa	CDR3nt
NA	TRBJ2-1	TRBV6-2/TRBV6-3	once	CASSHAGGTYNEQFF	TGTGCCAGCAGTCACGCGGGCGGCACTTACAATGAGCAGTTCTTC
NA	TRBJ2-2	TRBV9	NA	CASSVVGQQRHGELFF	TGTGCCAGCAGCGTAGTGGGCCAACAACGGCACGGGGAGCTGTTTTTT
NA	TRBJ1-2	TRBV2	NA	CASSEVVGAGYTF	TGTGCCAGCAGTGAAGTGGTAGGGGCTGGCTACACCTTC
TRBD2	TRBJ2-7	TRBV18	NA	CASSPQAPSGRDEQYF	TGTGCCAGCTCGCCGCAAGCCCCTAGCGGGAGAGACGAGCAGTACTTC
TRBD2	TRBJ2-7	TRBV27	NA	CASSLSGTSPFYEQYF	TGTGCCAGCAGTTTATCCGGGACTAGTCCCTTCTACGAGCAGTACTTC
NA	TRBJ2-7	TRBV29-1	NA	CSVTVVSYEQYF	TGCAGCGTTACAGTGGTTTCCTACGAGCAGTACTTC
TRBD1	TRBJ1-4	TRBV10-2	NA	CASRPGQTNEKLFF	TGCGCCAGCAGACCGGGACAGACTAATGAAAAACTGTTTTTT
NA	TRBJ2-7	TRBV30	NA	CAWKEVGEQYF	TGTGCCTGGAAAGAGGTTGGCGAGCAGTACTTC
TRBD1	TRBJ1-1	TRBV27	NA	CASRPTYRGYGTEAFF	TGTGCCAGCAGGCCAACGTACAGGGGGTATGGCACTGAAGCTTTCTTT
NA	TRBJ2-3	TRBV5-1	NA	CASSLITEDTQYF	TGCGCCAGCAGCTTGATAACAGAAGATACGCAGTATTTT
NA	TRBJ2-7	TRBV19	NA	CASSIETSYEQYF	TGTGCCAGTAGTATAGAAACTAGCTACGAGCAGTACTTC
TRBD1	TRBJ1-1	TRBV14	NA	CASSLYRGANTEAFF	TGTGCCAGCAGCCTCTACAGGGGTGCGAACACTGAAGCTTTCTTT
TRBD2	TRBJ2-1	TRBV12-3/TRBV12-4	NA	CASSREGNNEQFF	TGTGCCAGCAGTCGGGAGGGTAACAATGAGCAGTTCTTC
TRBD2	TRBJ2-2	TRBV30	NA	CACFAGVVTGELFF	TGTGCCTGTTTTGCGGGAGTGGTCACCGGGGAGCTGTTTTTT
TRBD2	TRBJ2-1	TRBV27	NA	CASSFLAGGLEQFF	TGTGCCAGCAGTTTCCTAGCGGGAGGGCTTGAGCAGTTCTTC
NA	TRBJ2-7	TRBV11-2	NA	CASSLDLNPVESYEQYF	TGTGCCAGCAGCTTAGATCTTAACCCCGTTGAGTCCTACGAGCAGTACTTC
TRBD2	TRBJ2-2	TRBV6-2/TRBV6-3	once	CASSGTSGRGELFF	TGTGCCAGCAGCGGGACTAGCGGACGGGGGGAGCTGTTTTTT
TRBD2	TRBJ2-1	TRBV19	few	CASARASGSYNEQFF	TGTGCCAGTGCTCGGGCTAGCGGCTCCTACAATGAGCAGTTCTTC
NA	TRBJ2-7	TRBV9	NA	CASSVDPGSYEQYF	TGTGCCAGCAGCGTAGACCCGGGCTCCTACGAGCAGTACTTC
NA	TRBJ2-3	TRBV5-5	NA	CASEGDSTDTQYF	TGTGCCAGCGAGGGCGATAGCACAGATACGCAGTATTTT
NA	TRBJ1-1	TRBV28	NA	CASRYMNTEAFF	TGTGCCAGCCGATACATGAACACTGAAGCTTTCTTT
TRBD2	TRBJ2-1	TRBV10-2	NA	CASSAGDYNEQFF	TGCGCCAGCTCAGCGGGAGACTACAATGAGCAGTTCTTC
TRBD2	TRBJ2-1	TRBV10-3	once	CAISEFGAGGSGNEQFF	TGTGCCATCAGTGAGTTTGGAGCGGGAGGGTCCGGCAATGAGCAGTTCTTC
TRBD2	TRBJ2-1	TRBV4-2	NA	CASSQDPTSGLLYNEQFF	TGTGCCAGCAGCCAAGATCCCACTAGCGGGTTGTTATACAATGAGCAGTTCTTC
NA	TRBJ2-1	TRBV21-1	NA	CASSEDRDPYNEQFF	TGTGCCAGCAGCGAGGACAGGGACCCATACAATGAGCAGTTCTTC
NA	TRBJ2-3	TRBV12-3/TRBV12-4	NA	CASTLLPYF	TGTGCCAGCACCCTTCTTCCGTATTTT
NA	TRBJ1-1	TRBV10-3	NA	CAISGQANTEAFF	TGTGCCATCAGTGGACAGGCGAACACTGAAGCTTTCTTT
TRBD2	TRBJ2-1	TRBV9	NA	CASSVLAGFYNEQFF	TGTGCCAGCAGCGTACTAGCGGGATTCTACAATGAGCAGTTCTTC
NA	TRBJ1-2	TRBV7-9	NA	CASSLARYGYTF	TGTGCCAGCAGCTTAGCACGGTATGGCTACACCTTC
TRBD1	TRBJ2-7	TRBV19	once	CASSIGGTGAYEQYF	TGTGCCAGTAGTATAGGTGGGACAGGAGCCTACGAGCAGTACTTC
TRBD1	TRBJ1-5	TRBV19	NA	CASSDRQGAKPQHF	TGTGCCAGTAGTGACCGACAGGGTGCGAAGCCCCAGCATTTT
TRBD2	TRBJ2-1	TRBV5-1	once	CASSFQRGTLNNEQFF	TGCGCCAGCAGCTTTCAGCGGGGGACCCTAAACAATGAGCAGTTCTTC
NA	TRBJ2-7	TRBV5-5	NA	CASSYEGASAYEQYF	TGTGCCAGCAGCTACGAAGGGGCATCCGCCTACGAGCAGTACTTC
TRBD1	TRBJ2-7	TRBV7-9	many	CASSLSGTGSEQYF	TGTGCCAGCAGCTTGTCCGGGACAGGGTCCGAGCAGTACTTC
NA	TRBJ1-4	TRBV6-5	NA	CASSIRGGLEKLFF	TGTGCCAGCAGTATTCGGGGGGGTTTGGAAAAACTGTTTTTT
NA	TRBJ1-6	TRBV12-3/TRBV12-4	NA	CASSVRGGPLHF	TGTGCCAGCAGTGTCCGAGGAGGACCCCTCCACTTT
NA	TRBJ2-7	TRBV27	NA	CASSSRDYEQYF	TGTGCCAGCTCGAGTAGAGACTACGAGCAGTACTTC
TRBD1	TRBJ1-1	TRBV11-2	NA	CASSPSSGGTGLIF	TGTGCCAGCAGCCCCTCGTCGGGCGGGACAGGGCTGATCTTT
NA	TRBJ1-1	TRBV12-5	NA	CATSGVGTEAFF	TGTGCTACTTCGGGAGTGGGCACTGAAGCTTTCTTT
TRBD1	TRBJ1-4	TRBV19	few	CASSRQGGEKLFF	TGTGCCAGTAGTAGACAGGGTGGTGAAAAACTGTTTTTT
NA	TRBJ2-7	TRBV18	NA	CASSGTGSSYEQYF	TGTGCCAGCTCAGGAACAGGGAGCTCCTACGAGCAGTACTTC
TRBD2	TRBJ2-7	TRBV19	NA	CASSVGGFSYEQYF	TGTGCCAGTAGTGTCGGGGGGTTCTCCTACGAGCAGTACTTC
TRBD2	TRBJ2-1	TRBV12-5	few	CASGLPEAGAGNEQFF	TGTGCTAGTGGTTTGCCCGAAGCGGGAGCGGGCAATGAGCAGTTCTTC
TRBD1	TRBJ2-5	TRBV27	NA	CASRPIDRAKQETQYF	TGTGCCAGCAGGCCCATTGACAGGGCGAAACAAGAGACCCAGTACTTC
TRBD2	TRBJ2-1	TRBV11-2	NA	CASSGRSGSSYNEQFF	TGTGCCAGCAGCGGACGTAGCGGGAGCTCCTACAATGAGCAGTTCTTC
TRBD1	TRBJ1-2	TRBV18	NA	CASSPPGQGKRGYTF	TGTGCCAGCTCACCCCCGGGACAGGGAAAACGGGGCTACACCTTC